This T cell receptor beta chain was sequenced in a study of cytomegalovirus exposure and HLA in healthy donors. Trimming removed 3 bases at V and 9 bases at J, with 19 bases between. The length of the CDR3 is 15 residues. Germline lookup yields CDR1 SGHAT and CDR2 FQNNGV. Comment on this clone: No antigen is known for it.

PCR was performed using 60 Vbeta and 13 Jbeta primers. Only in-frame clones appear in the TCRdb table, and some are missing; sequencing was by immunoSEQ multiplex PCR. The repertoire includes about 140,000 clones, about 75% of them detected once, and 3.3% sits in the top ten. Study findings and constraints: HLA alleles were associated with around 17,000 TCR beta sequences in a later analysis at 0.05 false discovery rate.

V and J are TRBV11-2 and TRBJ2-3; D is possibly TRBD2 (6 bases). Sequenced sample: PBMCs. This sequence was found in a man aged 35 to 55 in good health and CMV-seronegative. The CDR3 DNA reads TGTGCCAGCAGCTTCTCCGGGAGTACCAGTAGAACGCAGTATTTT. Translation: CASSFSGSTSRTQYF.